This T cell receptor (beta chain) stems from a study of cytomegalovirus exposure and HLA in healthy donors. Whole-study findings and limits: Per published reports, the classifier diagnosed cytomegalovirus status with high specificity and sensitivity. Rates of TCR association differed by HLA locus in a later analysis, with DRB1 highest and HLA-C lowest.

Germline V lookup: CDR1 MDHEN, CDR2 SYDVKM. CDR3 size: 15 residues. With V trimmed by 3 bases and J by 2 bases, 4 bases remained unmatched. Vbeta (60) and Jbeta (13) primers were used in the PCR. Clones were read by immunoSEQ multiplex PCR, and TCRdb kept only the in-frame ones, dropping some. The sample records about 96,000 clones, 65% to 75% being singletons. This clone was observed a few times. Its antigen is currently unknown. The receptor comes from a woman in her 70s in good health and CMV-seropositive. The rearrangement joins TRBV28 to TRBJ1-5; TRBD1 agrees at 7 bases. The sample was PBMCs. The CDR3 DNA is TGTGCCAGCAGTTTTAACGGACAGGGCAATCAGCCCCAGCATTTT. Its translation: CASSFNGQGNQPQHF.